The text below deals with one TCR beta chain. This clonotype was seen at least ten times. Its antigen is not yet known. No much larger clone exists at a distance of one base, and base qualities are not known. CDR1 is given as MDHEN and CDR2 as SYDVKM, both from the germline V gene. The germline ends are 23 bases apart after V is trimmed by 2 bases and J by 1 base. From the cysteine up to the phenylalanine, the CDR3 has a length of 19 residues. Just the 57-base CDR3 DNA is kept, in frame starting at base 1. Reading the label with the study, this specimen's time point is: persistent/refractory GD, antithyroid drugs over 5 years with positive TRAb. For both TCR sequencing and RNA sequencing, RNA was extracted from PBMCs in TRIzol. The diagnosis of Graves' disease followed American Thyroid Association guidelines. Patients for the study were recruited at an endocrinology department in Xi'an, China. From each patient, around 9 milliliters of peripheral blood was collected into an EDTA anticoagulant tube. PBMCs were isolated by Ficoll Paque Plus density gradient separation without further T cell sorting. An Agilent 2100 Bioanalyzer and agarose gel were used to check RNA quality, while a NanoDrop 2000 measured RNA concentration.

Library method: multiplex PCR. TCRdb names Illumina HiSeq 4000 as the instrument used. CDR3 regions were amplified by Arm-PCR with iRepertoire HTBI primers to construct TCR beta libraries. Before sequencing, the PCR products went through gel purification. The authors processed their data as follows. Across samples, fewer than 70 TRBV and 15 or so TRBJ segments were identified and used for gene usage analysis of CDR3 amino acid clonotypes. COPE and FqMerger were used to merge filtered high-quality paired reads into contigs. BLAST was used to align contigs to IMGT TRBV, TRBD and TRBJ reference genes, with CDR3 defined following IMGT. Highly expanded clones were defined as clonotypes with a frequency above 0.1%. Shannon entropy was used to measure repertoire diversity, and the Gini coefficient was used to measure V-J evenness. A clonotype found in more than one individual was treated as public. The public sequencing data were trimmed at Q25 with fastp and processed into clonotypes with MiXCR by TCRdb, which kept only in-frame beta chains. Rows merge per CDR3 protein into single entries with the most common DNA and genes. Clone size and V and J calls follow TCRdb, not the original study. The sample table contains around 460,000 distinct CDR3 sequences; only one count was recorded for around a fifth of them. The ten top clones hold around 13% of the sample.

The data derive from a study of regulatory T cells in long-lasting Graves disease (dated by TCRdb to the early 2020s). General notes on the study: Persistent Graves' disease meant more than 5 years of antithyroid drug treatment with TSH receptor autoantibodies that stayed positive. Persistent Graves' disease patients in the clinical cohort had taken antithyroid drugs for roughly ten years on average. This study used TCR sequencing and RNA sequencing of peripheral blood to compare persistent Graves' disease patients against newly diagnosed Graves' disease patients. A total of around 35 samples were covered by TCR sequencing, comprising around 13 persistent and around 20 newly diagnosed Graves' disease patients. The study was conducted in China and was registered as a clinical trial. Findings and caveats that apply to the study as a whole: Peripheral blood alone was examined, since thyroid tissue, which constituted the primary lesion, could not be accessed. Sequencing and analysis were restricted to the TCR beta chain. Preferential use of TRBV28, TRBJ1-2 and TRBJ2-5 was observed in persistent disease, whereas TRBV20-1 and TRBJ2-1 were favored in newly diagnosed disease. A larger number of public clonotypes was shared among persistent patients (about 2,700) than among newly diagnosed patients (roughly 980). Persistent Graves' disease patients showed lower TCR Shannon entropy and fewer highly expanded clones than newly diagnosed patients, suggesting clonal expansion. As a limitation, the authors acknowledged that the small sample size may reduce accuracy.

This sequence originates from a female donor with Graves disease. Sequencing used peripheral blood mononuclear cells (PBMCs), obtained when the disease was refractory, from a patient treated with antithyroid drugs. The chain couples TRBV28 to TRBJ2-5; the D segment cannot be called with confidence. The bases read TGTGCCAGCAGTTTAAGCCCGTGGATTACGGACGCGTCCCAAGAGACCCAGTACTTC. Its coded protein is CASSLSPWITDASQETQYF.